This T cell receptor (beta chain) was profiled in a study of T cells in Graves' hyperthyroidism and ophthalmopathy. Study-level findings and limits: In blood, most of the thyroid clonotypes expanded above 0.001 were also present. With a median lead of approximately six months before onset, the model predicted ophthalmopathy.

Exclusion of a patient resulted from uncontrolled infection, other autoimmune disease, pregnancy or lactation. Each diagnosis drew on symptoms, thyroxine, TRAb, thyroid ultrasound and orbital computed tomography findings. The investigators amplified TCR beta CDR3 regions from RNA transcripts. The primer set for the first-round RT-PCR of the TCR CDR3 was HTBI. TCRdb called the multiplex PCR reads again in MiXCR, with one record for every CDR3 protein. The sample shows under 700,000 distinct CDR3 sequences, approximately 44% of them seen only once. A note on this clonotype: Antigen specificity is unknown.

The CDR3 runs 14 residues. The V and J ends lost 8 bases and 7 bases respectively, with 20 bases between them. Germline-derived CDR1 and CDR2 are SGHAT and FQNNGV. Specimen: peripheral blood or thyroid tissue (not recorded which). The clonotype originates from a woman under 30 with Graves' hyperthyroidism. The V call is TRBV11-2, the J call TRBJ1-2; maybe TRBD1 (6 bases). This CDR3 is CASSATSTGFGYTF. The CDR3 nucleotides are TGTGCCAGCTCAGCTACCTCAACAGGGTTTGGCTACACCTTC.